This is a list of T cell receptor beta chains from one sample in a study of T cell repertoires in cytomegalovirus infection. Antigens of these TCRs are unknown. TCRdb reanalysed the reads using MiXCR and keeps one entry per CDR3 protein. The sample has 360,000 or so distinct CDR3 sequences; approximately 35% are singletons. The material sequenced was cultured PBMCs, taken from culture after CMV antigen stimulation. The receptors here all came from a human donor in good health (CMV status not recorded). Some clones in this sample may be carry-over from other donors' samples. The CDR3 runs from the conserved cysteine through the conserved F or W. Each record gives: clone size, J gene, V gene, D gene, CDR3 DNA, CDR3 protein. A D gene is named only where the DNA matches it firmly. Only some rows state a clone size, as once, few, many or a class for expanded clones.

size: -
J: TRBJ2-2
V: TRBV4-3
D: -
DNA: TGCGCCAGCAGCCAACAGGACCCAGCGTTCGCGAACACCGGGGAGCTGTTTTTT
CDR3: CASSQQDPAFANTGELFF

size: -
J: TRBJ1-5
V: TRBV6-5
D: -
DNA: TGTGCCAGCAGTTACTCGCCCTTCGGGGGCAATCAGCCCCAGCATTTT
CDR3: CASSYSPFGGNQPQHF

size: few
J: TRBJ2-1
V: TRBV27
D: -
DNA: TGTGCCAGCAGCCAGGACGGTCGCTCCTACAATGAGCAGTTCTTC
CDR3: CASSQDGRSYNEQFF

size: many
J: TRBJ2-1
V: TRBV6-1
D: TRBD2
DNA: TGTGCCAGCAGTGAAGCGCGTAGCGGGCTATCCTACAATGAGCAGTTCTTC
CDR3: CASSEARSGLSYNEQFF

size: -
J: TRBJ2-7
V: TRBV2
D: TRBD2
DNA: TGTGCCAGCAGCCCTGGGACTACCAGCTCCTACGAGCAGTACTTC
CDR3: CASSPGTTSSYEQYF

size: many
J: TRBJ2-3
V: TRBV7-8
D: TRBD2
DNA: TGTGCCAGCAGCCTGTCAGCGGGAGCCGGGACAGATACGCAGTATTTT
CDR3: CASSLSAGAGTDTQYF

size: few
J: TRBJ1-2
V: TRBV4-3
D: TRBD1
DNA: TGCGCCAGCAGCCATACACTCGGGACAGGCAGAACTAACTATGGCTACACCTTC
CDR3: CASSHTLGTGRTNYGYTF

size: -
J: TRBJ1-3
V: TRBV28
D: -
DNA: TGTGCCAGCAGTTTACTTCGGGGGCCAGGAAACACCATATATTTT
CDR3: CASSLLRGPGNTIYF

size: -
J: TRBJ2-2
V: TRBV24-1
D: -
DNA: TGTGCCACCAGTGTAGGGGTCAACACCGGGGAGCTGTTTTTT
CDR3: CATSVGVNTGELFF

size: few
J: TRBJ2-1
V: TRBV7-8
D: -
DNA: TGTGCCAGCAGCTTAGTTATTTTGGAGCCCAATGAGCAGTTCTTC
CDR3: CASSLVILEPNEQFF

size: once
J: TRBJ1-3
V: TRBV15
D: -
DNA: TGTGCCGCCAGCCCCTCGGACTCTGGAAACACCATATATTTT
CDR3: CAASPSDSGNTIYF

size: -
J: TRBJ2-1
V: TRBV19
D: -
DNA: TGTGCCAGTAGTATAGATGTAATCTACTCCTACAATGAGCAGTTCTTC
CDR3: CASSIDVIYSYNEQFF

size: few
J: TRBJ2-3
V: TRBV4-3
D: -
DNA: TGCGCCAGCAGCCAAGTCCTCTGGGGGCGTGATACGCAGTATTTT
CDR3: CASSQVLWGRDTQYF

size: -
J: TRBJ1-1
V: TRBV4-1
D: -
DNA: TGCGCCAGCAGCCAAGGAGATATTGAAGCTTTCTTT
CDR3: CASSQGDIEAFF

size: -
J: TRBJ1-2
V: TRBV29-1
D: -
DNA: TGCAGCGTTGTGGGATCCAAGACAGGTCTGAACTATGGCTACACCTTC
CDR3: CSVVGSKTGLNYGYTF

size: -
J: TRBJ2-3
V: TRBV7-8
D: -
DNA: TGTGCCAGCAGCTCTAGGAGACTAGTTGAACCAGATACGCAGTATTTT
CDR3: CASSSRRLVEPDTQYF

size: -
J: TRBJ2-7
V: TRBV28
D: TRBD1
DNA: TGTGCCAGCAGTGCCCCGACAGGGTTCACCTACGAGCAGTACTTC
CDR3: CASSAPTGFTYEQYF

size: -
J: TRBJ2-2
V: TRBV19
D: -
DNA: TGTGCCAGTAGTACTATTTCGATGAAGACCGGGGAGCTGTTTTTT
CDR3: CASSTISMKTGELFF

size: -
J: TRBJ2-1
V: TRBV7-6
D: -
DNA: TGTGCCAGCAGCCCCCTTCAGGCGGGAAACTCCTTCAATGAGCAGTTCTTC
CDR3: CASSPLQAGNSFNEQFF

size: -
J: TRBJ2-2
V: TRBV28
D: -
DNA: TGTGCCAGCAGTTCTCCCCTGACTAGACCGGGCACCGGGGAGCTGTTTTTT
CDR3: CASSSPLTRPGTGELFF

size: -
J: TRBJ2-1
V: TRBV6-2/TRBV6-3
D: -
DNA: TGTGCCAGCAGTTACTCCCTAAATGAGCAGTTCTTC
CDR3: CASSYSLNEQFF

size: few
J: TRBJ2-7
V: TRBV7-2
D: -
DNA: TGTGCCAGCAGCGCAAGGACAGCCCCCTACGAGCAGTACTTC
CDR3: CASSARTAPYEQYF

size: -
J: TRBJ2-4
V: TRBV11-3
D: TRBD1
DNA: TGTGCCAGCAGCGCTGGACAGGGTAACATTCAGTACTTC
CDR3: CASSAGQGNIQYF

size: few
J: TRBJ2-7
V: TRBV6-2/TRBV6-3
D: -
DNA: TGTGCCAGCAGTGAACTTCAGGGGACCTACGAGCAGTACTTC
CDR3: CASSELQGTYEQYF

size: -
J: TRBJ2-2
V: TRBV10-3
D: -
DNA: TGTGCCATCAGTGAGGCAGATGCGAACACCGGGGAGCTGTTTTTT
CDR3: CAISEADANTGELFF

size: many
J: TRBJ2-5
V: TRBV7-6
D: TRBD2
DNA: TGTGCCAGCAGCTTAAACCCCGGGGGGGAGACCCAGTACTTC
CDR3: CASSLNPGGETQYF

size: few
J: TRBJ2-7
V: TRBV7-2
D: TRBD1
DNA: TGTGCCAGCAGCTTCGGGACAGGCAACGACGAGCAGTACTTC
CDR3: CASSFGTGNDEQYF

size: few
J: TRBJ2-7
V: TRBV4-1
D: -
DNA: TGCGCCAGCAGCCAGGGGGACCGAACCTACGAGCAGTACTTC
CDR3: CASSQGDRTYEQYF

size: few
J: TRBJ1-1
V: TRBV7-8
D: TRBD1
DNA: TGTGCCAGCAGCTGGATACAGGGGGCATGGGCTGAAGCTTTCTTT
CDR3: CASSWIQGAWAEAFF

size: -
J: TRBJ1-1
V: TRBV7-9
D: -
DNA: TGTGCCAGCAGCCCCAGATCTGCCGCTGAAGCTTTCTTT
CDR3: CASSPRSAAEAFF

size: -
J: TRBJ2-1
V: TRBV30
D: TRBD2
DNA: TGTGCCTGGAGTGTTTCACTAGCGGGAGGGCATAAGTTCTTC
CDR3: CAWSVSLAGGHKFF

size: -
J: TRBJ1-2
V: TRBV11-2
D: -
DNA: TGTGCCAGCAGCCCACCCTTCCAGGGTAGCGGCTACACCTTC
CDR3: CASSPPFQGSGYTF

size: many
J: TRBJ1-1
V: TRBV5-5
D: TRBD1
DNA: TGTGCCAGCAGCTTGGGCAGGGGGACTGAAGCTTTCTTT
CDR3: CASSLGRGTEAFF

size: many
J: TRBJ2-1
V: TRBV7-2
D: -
DNA: TGTGCCAGCAGCCAAGAGGGCGGGACATTCTACAATGAGCAGTTCTTC
CDR3: CASSQEGGTFYNEQFF

size: -
J: TRBJ2-1
V: TRBV15
D: TRBD2
DNA: TGTGCCACCAGCAGAGGTAGCGGGATGGGATTCTCCTACAATGAGCAGTTCTTC
CDR3: CATSRGSGMGFSYNEQFF

size: few
J: TRBJ2-7
V: TRBV7-2
D: -
DNA: TGTGCCAGCAGCCCAACTTCAGGTTCCGACGAGCAGTACTTC
CDR3: CASSPTSGSDEQYF

size: many
J: TRBJ1-6
V: TRBV7-2
D: TRBD1
DNA: TGTGCCAGCAGCTTAGTCCCGACAGGGGGCCTAAATTCACCCCTCCACTTT
CDR3: CASSLVPTGGLNSPLHF

size: -
J: TRBJ1-1
V: TRBV24-1
D: -
DNA: TGTGCCACCAGCAACCTTCGGGACGAGGCTTTCTTT
CDR3: CATSNLRDEAFF

size: -
J: TRBJ1-2
V: TRBV10-3
D: -
DNA: TGTGCCATCAGTGACAGGGACGAAAGGGGCTACACCTTC
CDR3: CAISDRDERGYTF

size: many
J: TRBJ2-2
V: TRBV4-1
D: -
DNA: TGCGCCAGCAGCCAACTCGATCTAGTACGGTTCACCGGGGAGCTGTTTTTT
CDR3: CASSQLDLVRFTGELFF

size: few
J: TRBJ2-2
V: TRBV4-1
D: -
DNA: TGCGCCAGCAGCCAAGGTGACTTCAACACCGGGGAGCTGTTTTTT
CDR3: CASSQGDFNTGELFF